Following are 30 T cell receptor beta chains from one sample sequenced in a study of T cell responses to AZD1222 COVID-19 vaccine. Sequenced by immunoSEQ multiplex PCR; TCRdb stores in-frame clones only, minus some. Of about 160,000 clones detected, roughly 90% appear once; the ten largest clones hold less than 3.5%. Sequenced material: peripheral blood, taken 28 days after the second AZD1222 dose. These receptor sequences come from an adult who received the AZD1222 COVID-19 vaccine.

The chain has TRBV7-9 and TRBJ1-5, with D hard to call. The germline V and J ends were trimmed by 4 bases and 3 bases, with 7 bases remaining between them. Germline CDR1 reads SEHNR; CDR2 reads FQNEAQ (reference sequence). The CDR3 spans 13 residues. CDR3: CASSSGVNQPQHF. DNA for the CDR3: TGTGCCAGCAGCTCCGGGGTCAATCAGCCCCAGCATTTT.

The rearrangement links TRBV18 to TRBJ2-7, with 14 bases lining up with TRBD2. V was pared by 3 bases and J by 1 base, with 11 bases of the junction left unmatched. This CDR3 spans 19 amino acids. Germline assignment: CDR1 KGHSH and CDR2 LQKENI. As DNA, the CDR3 is TGTGCCAGCTCACCCGCCCGTGGGACTAGCGGGAGAATGTCCTACGAGCAGTACTTC. Protein product: CASSPARGTSGRMSYEQYF.

This clone was counted a few times. The chain couples TRBV3-1 (or the pseudogene TRBV3-2) to TRBJ1-6, with D perhaps TRBD1 (5 bases). Germline lookup yields CDR1 LGHDT and CDR2 YNNKEL (reference sequence). Trimming removed 4 bases at V and 5 bases at J, with 9 bases between. CDR3 length: 14 residues. The CDR3 reads CASSRDAHNSPLHF. The CDR3 DNA is TGTGCCAGCAGCCGGGACGCTCATAATTCACCCCTCCACTTT.

The chain uses TRBV7-9 and TRBJ2-2; TRBD2 aligns across 7 bases. Germline V CDR1 and CDR2: SEHNR, FQNEAQ (reference sequence). The CDR3 runs 15 residues. The V and J ends lost 5 bases and 8 bases, in that order; junction bases with no gene match: 11. The CDR3 region is CASSRIVSSGGELFF. The CDR3 nucleotides read TGTGCCAGCAGCCGAATTGTCTCTAGCGGTGGGGAGCTGTTTTTT.

DNA for the CDR3: TGTGCCAGCAGCCGGACTAGCGGGGTGAGCTCCTACAATGAGCAGTTCTTC. Amino acids: CASSRTSGVSSYNEQFF. The chain links TRBV7-2 to TRBJ2-1; 12 bases map to TRBD2. The V gene's germline CDR1 is SGHTA and CDR2 FQGNSA. V shed 5 bases and J 0 bases; nucleotides not matched to a gene: 5. CDR3 length: 17 amino acids.

This rearrangement joins TRBV18 to TRBJ1-1, with D hard to call. The V end lost 3 bases, the J end lost 7 bases, and 6 bases lay between the germline ends. Germline-derived CDR1 and CDR2 are KGHSH and LQKENI. This CDR3 is built from 11 residues. This CDR3 reads CASSPDFEAFF. The CDR3 DNA sequence: TGTGCCAGCTCACCTGATTTTGAAGCTTTCTTT.

The chain uses TRBV18 and TRBJ1-1; 7 bases are a match to TRBD1. The J segment lost 5 bases and the V segment lost 3 bases, leaving 3 bases of the junction unmatched. This CDR3 region has 13 residues. Germline lookup yields CDR1 KGHSH and CDR2 LQKENI. This chain's CDR3 is CASSPGQVTEAFF. The CDR3 coding sequence is TGTGCCAGCTCACCTGGACAGGTTACTGAAGCTTTCTTT.

The V gene is TRBV15, the J gene TRBJ2-5; perhaps TRBD2 as D (5 bases). Germline V gene sequence: CDR1 LNHNV, CDR2 YYDKDF (reference sequence). This CDR3 contains 15 residues. V gave up 5 bases and J gave up 2 bases, with 15 bases separating them. CDR3 nucleotides: TGTGCCACCAGCGACCCGGGAACGGAGCAAGAGACCCAGTACTTC. This gives the protein CATSDPGTEQETQYF.

This rearrangement joins TRBV28 to TRBJ1-2, with no clear D. Trimming stripped 5 bases from V and 6 bases from J, with 16 bases between. CDR3 length equals 14 residues. Germline loops: CDR1 MDHEN, CDR2 SYDVKM. CDR3 protein: CASSPTRPEHGYTF. The CDR3 DNA reads as TGTGCCAGCAGTCCTACCCGACCCGAACATGGCTACACCTTC.

This chain uses TRBV2 with TRBJ1-5; 7 nucleotides align to TRBD1. Germline CDR1 reads SNHLY; CDR2 reads FYNNEI. Trimming cost V 3 bases and J 4 bases; bases outside gene matches: 3. The CDR3 length is 14 residues. Here the CDR3 DNA reads TGTGCCAGCAGTGAGGACAGGAATAATCAGCCCCAGCATTTT. This codes for CASSEDRNNQPQHF.

The CDR3 spells CASSAGQGFNQPQHF. CDR3 sequence (DNA): TGTGCCAGCAGCGCGGGACAGGGGTTCAATCAGCCCCAGCATTTT. The chain has TRBV11-2 and TRBJ1-5, with 10 bases identical to TRBD1. The CDR3 loop spans 15 amino acids. Unmatched junction bases numbered 4, after V lost 5 bases and J lost 3 bases. Looked up from germline, CDR1 is SGHAT and CDR2 is FQNNGV.

As DNA, the CDR3 is TGTGCCAGCAGCGCGTCGGGACAGGTTAACGGGGAGCTGTTTTTT. It yields the protein CASSASGQVNGELFF. V usage is TRBV9 and J usage is TRBJ2-2; 8 positions match TRBD1. The CDR3 loop spans 15 amino acids. Losses at the gene ends were 3 bases for V and 7 bases for J; bases not matched to a gene: 8. Germline V lookup: CDR1 SGDLS, CDR2 YYNGEE.

For this clone: Other nucleotide sequences in the sample specify the same CDR3. The gene calls are TRBV7-9 and TRBJ1-1; D is possibly TRBD1 (6 bases). This CDR3 contains 13 residues. Per the germline V gene, CDR1 is SEHNR and CDR2 is FQNEAQ (reference sequence). V was pared by 1 base and J by 4 bases, with 7 bases between. CDR3 sequence (DNA): TGTGCCAGCAGCTTAGAGGGGGGCACTGAAGCTTTCTTT. Protein: CASSLEGGTEAFF.

For this clone: Different DNA sequences within this sample yield the same CDR3. V gene TRBV7-9 combines with J gene TRBJ2-5; D unresolved. V gave up 1 base and J gave up 5 bases, with 5 bases separating them. CDR1 is SEHNR and CDR2 is FQNEAQ in the germline V gene (reference sequence). The CDR3 is 12 amino acids. The DNA for the CDR3 is TGTGCCAGCAGCTTAGTGGGGGAGACCCAGTACTTC. Protein: CASSLVGETQYF.

J is TRBJ2-3 and V is TRBV19; maybe TRBD2 (6 bases). V lost 0 bases to trimming and J lost 2 bases, with 15 bases between them. Germline-derived CDR1 and CDR2 are LNHDA and SQIVND (reference sequence). This CDR3 contains 17 residues. CDR3 region: CASSIDGGSSFTDTQYF. CDR3 DNA: TGTGCCAGTAGTATAGACGGGGGTTCGTCTTTCACAGATACGCAGTATTTT.

The chain carries TRBV25-1 and TRBJ2-1; D may be TRBD1 (6 bases). The CDR3 has 14 residues. Germline V CDR1 and CDR2: MGHDK, SYGVNS. Trimming left V 7 bases short and J 0 bases short, with 10 bases between. CDR3 in amino acids: CASTPDSSYNEQFF. In DNA, the CDR3 is TGTGCCAGCACCCCGGACAGCTCCTACAATGAGCAGTTCTTC. The variable domain in full, completed from reference TRBV25-1 and TRBJ2-1, reads EADIYQTPRYLVIGTGKKITLECSQTMGHDKMYWYQQDPGMELHLIHYSYGVNSTEKGDLSSESTVSRIRTEHFPLTLESARPSHTSQYLCASTPDSSYNEQFFGPGTRLTVL.

The chain joins TRBV9 to TRBJ2-1; TRBD2 agrees at 9 bases. Losses at the gene ends were 0 bases for V and 6 bases for J; bases not matched to a gene: 10. This CDR3 region has 17 residues. CDR1 SGDLS and CDR2 YYNGEE come from the germline V gene. The CDR3 region is CASSVVQAGGPLNEQFF. Written as DNA, the CDR3 is TGTGCCAGCAGCGTAGTCCAGGCGGGAGGGCCTCTCAATGAGCAGTTCTTC.

This sequence joins TRBV10-1 and TRBJ1-2; no clear D gene. The CDR3 is 15 residues long. V dropped 0 bases and J dropped 4 bases, with 12 bases sitting between them. Germline loops: CDR1 WNHNN, CDR2 SYGVQD (reference sequence). This CDR3 reads CASSESSLVGYGYTF. CDR3 DNA: TGCGCCAGCAGTGAGTCAAGCTTGGTGGGCTATGGCTACACCTTC.

The chain has TRBV3-1 (or the pseudogene TRBV3-2) and TRBJ1-6, with a possible D match to TRBD1 (5 bases). The V end lost 1 base, the J end lost 11 bases, and 24 bases lay between the germline ends. Germline V gene lookup returns CDR1 LGHDT and CDR2 YNNKEL (reference sequence). CDR3 length equals 18 residues. In DNA form, the CDR3 reads TGTGCCAGCAGCCAAGCTCAAATGTCGGGGGGTTCGGCCCCACCCCTCCACTTT. Protein product: CASSQAQMSGGSAPPLHF.

The V and J genes are TRBV7-8 and TRBJ2-3; TRBD1 might be the D (5 bases). Germline V CDR1 and CDR2: SGHVS, FQNEAQ. Deletions cut 4 bases from V and 0 bases from J, with 14 bases between. This CDR3 is built from 16 residues. The CDR3 spells CASSSGQPLSTDTQYF. As DNA, the CDR3 is TGTGCCAGCAGCTCCGGACAACCCCTCAGCACAGATACGCAGTATTTT.

This rearrangement joins TRBV11-1 to TRBJ1-2; a weak D match, TRBD1 (5 bases). The length of the CDR3 is 14 residues. CDR1 is SGHAT and CDR2 is FQDESV in the germline V gene (reference sequence). Trimming took 3 bases from V and 2 from J, leaving 10 bases between them. The CDR3 is CASSFLRDNYGYTF. The DNA for the CDR3 is TGTGCCAGCAGCTTCCTCCGGGACAACTATGGCTACACCTTC.

CDR3 nucleotides: TGTGCCAGTAGCTTTACTAGCGGGAGGCTCCGCACAGATACGCAGTATTTT. Amino acid sequence: CASSFTSGRLRTDTQYF. The chain joins TRBV19 to TRBJ2-3, with 12 positions matching TRBD2. Germline V gene data show CDR1 as LNHDA and CDR2 as SQIVND (reference sequence). The CDR3 covers 17 residues. Germline trimming cut 6 bases from V and 1 base from J; bases unmatched to any gene: 8.

CDR3 residues: CASSLRTGDGNTIYF. The DNA for the CDR3 is TGCGCCAGCAGCCTACGGACAGGGGACGGAAACACCATATATTTT. The chain combines TRBV5-1 with TRBJ1-3, with 9 positions matching TRBD1. J was trimmed by 4 bases and V by 4 bases; bases with no gene match: 6. Germline V gene data show CDR1 as SGHRS and CDR2 as YFSETQ. This CDR3 region has 15 residues.

The chain uses TRBV7-9 and TRBJ1-6; TRBD1 might be the D (6 bases). From germline, CDR1 is SEHNR and CDR2 FQNEAQ (reference sequence). With 3 bases removed from V and 7 bases from J, the gap between germline ends came to 16 bases. The CDR3 runs to 16 residues. The CDR3 DNA follows: TGTGCCAGCAGCTTTAGGGGGGAGCTCGCGAATTCACCCCTCCACTTT. Translation: CASSFRGELANSPLHF.

This clone was counted a few times. This sequence joins TRBV5-1 and TRBJ2-7, with D perhaps assigned TRBD1 or TRBD2 (8 bases each). The CDR3 length is 14 residues. V lost 1 base and J 7 bases, leaving 15 bases between the germline ends. The germline gives CDR1 SGHRS, CDR2 YFSETQ. The CDR3 DNA is TGCGCCAGCAGCTTGCTTAGCGGGACAGGAGAGCAGTACTTC. This gives the protein CASSLLSGTGEQYF.

The rearrangement joins TRBV2 to TRBJ1-2; D is perhaps TRBD1 (5 bases). Trimming shortened V by 6 bases and J by 7 bases, and 6 bases separated the two germline ends. The CDR3 sequence is 10 residues long. Germline-derived CDR1 and CDR2 are SNHLY and FYNNEI. CDR3 bases: TGTGCCAGCAGGGGGCGTGGCTACACCTTC. Translated: CASRGRGYTF.

The rearrangement joins TRBV28 to TRBJ1-3, with no clear D. The length of the CDR3 is 16 residues. Trimming left V 2 bases short and J 2 bases short, with 13 bases between. The germline V gene encodes CDR1 MDHEN and CDR2 SYDVKM. The CDR3 loop is CASSLLDLSPGNTIYF. In nucleotides, the CDR3 is TGTGCCAGCAGTTTACTAGACCTCTCACCTGGAAACACCATATATTTT.

The chain is built from TRBV27 and TRBJ1-5, with D uncertain. Trimming left V 6 bases short and J 3 bases short, with 12 bases between. Looked up from germline, CDR1 is MNHEY and CDR2 is SMNVEV (reference sequence). The CDR3 contains 14 residues. DNA of the CDR3: TGTGCCAGCAGCTCTTCGTCCCTCAATCAGCCCCAGCATTTT. This codes for CASSSSSLNQPQHF.

The genes are TRBV5-4 and TRBJ2-7; a weak D match, TRBD2 (5 bases). Germline V gives CDR1 SGHNT, CDR2 YYREEE (reference sequence). Trimming took off 1 base at V and 2 bases at J, with 7 bases between the two ends. The CDR3 totals 13 residues. The CDR3 nucleotides are TGTGCCAGCAGCTTGCCCGGGGCCTACGAGCAGTACTTC. Translation gives CASSLPGAYEQYF.

This clone was seen a handful of times. V is TRBV19 and J is TRBJ2-4; D is unresolved. With 3 bases removed from V and 2 bases from J, the gap between germline ends came to 8 bases. The CDR3 extends over 14 amino acids. Germline CDR1 LNHDA, CDR2 SQIVND (reference sequence). CDR3 nucleotide sequence: TGTGCCAGTAGTATTGGGGTATCCAAAAACATTCAGTACTTC. As protein: CASSIGVSKNIQYF.